Listed here are 32 T cell receptor beta chains from one sample, sequenced in a study of T cell responses to AZD1222 COVID-19 vaccine. The data were produced by immunoSEQ multiplex PCR, yet TCRdb's version contains in-frame clones alone and is incomplete. The sample lists tens of thousands of clones; approximately 90% were seen once. The starting material was peripheral blood, obtained on day 0 of MenACWY control vaccination. The receptors shown here come from an adult in good health.

This chain links TRBV7-8 with TRBJ2-5, with TRBD1 identical over 9 bases. The V gene's germline CDR1 is SGHVS and CDR2 FQNEAQ. Germline trimming cut 6 bases from V and 4 bases from J; bases unmatched to any gene: 3. The CDR3 spans 13 residues. CDR3 bases: TGTGCCAGCAGTCGGGACAGGGTAGAGACCCAGTACTTC. Its protein product is CASSRDRVETQYF. Drawing the rest from reference TRBV7-8 and TRBJ2-5, the complete variable domain is GAGVSQSPRYKVAKRGQDVALRCDPISGHVSLFWYQQALGQGPEFLTYFQNEAQLDKSGLPSDRFFAERPEGSVSTLKIQRTQQEDSAVYLCASSRDRVETQYFGPGTRLLVL.

This rearrangement joins TRBV20-1 to TRBJ2-7, with 7 positions matching TRBD2. CDR1 and CDR2 (germline): DFQATT, SNEGSKA (reference sequence). CDR3 length equals 15 residues. Losses at the gene ends were 3 bases for V and 2 bases for J; bases not matched to a gene: 10. The CDR3 DNA reads as TGCAGTGCTAGTAGCGGGCGCAGAGGTCCCTACGAGCAGTACTTC. It specifies CSASSGRRGPYEQYF.

This clone came up once. The chain couples TRBV27 to TRBJ1-5, with 10 bases aligning to TRBD1. Germline V lookup: CDR1 MNHEY, CDR2 SMNVEV (reference sequence). The CDR3 sequence is 22 residues long. The J segment lost 0 bases and the V segment lost 5 bases, leaving 22 bases of the junction unmatched. CDR3 loop: CASSPPTQGTGDFGYSNQPQHF. For the CDR3, the DNA is TGTGCCAGCAGTCCCCCAACTCAAGGGACAGGGGACTTCGGGTATAGCAATCAGCCCCAGCATTTT.

The chain is built from TRBV27 and TRBJ2-1; D unclear. Looked up from germline, CDR1 is MNHEY and CDR2 is SMNVEV (reference sequence). The CDR3 contains 12 residues. Trimming shortened V by 2 bases and J by 8 bases, and 7 bases separated the two germline ends. CDR3 amino acids: CASSLEGDEQFF. For the CDR3, the DNA is TGTGCCAGCAGTTTAGAAGGAGATGAGCAGTTCTTC.

The chain employs TRBV6-4 and TRBJ2-1; tentatively, D is TRBD2 (6 bases). Trimming took off 8 bases at V and 0 bases at J, with 17 bases between the two ends. The CDR3 covers 16 residues. CDR1 is MRHNA and CDR2 is SNTAGT in the germline V gene. The CDR3 region is CASGRKAGSSYNEQFF. Here the CDR3 DNA reads TGTGCCAGCGGAAGGAAGGCGGGGAGCTCCTACAATGAGCAGTTCTTC.

The chain recombines TRBV27 with TRBJ2-7, with D possibly being TRBD1 or TRBD2 (5 bases each). CDR1 MNHEY and CDR2 SMNVEV come from the germline V gene (reference sequence). The CDR3 has 12 residues. Trimming stripped 4 bases from V and 2 bases from J, with 6 bases between. CDR3 protein: CASSSGPYEQYF. CDR3 DNA sequence: TGTGCCAGCAGTTCGGGGCCCTACGAGCAGTACTTC.

The chain is built from TRBV19 and TRBJ1-5, with 9 bases identical to TRBD1. J gave up 5 bases and V 4 bases, and 12 bases lay outside the gene matches. The CDR3 loop spans 17 amino acids. Per the germline V gene, CDR1 is LNHDA and CDR2 is SQIVND (reference sequence). CDR3 residues: CASSKNRAGTGYQPQHF. CDR3 DNA sequence: TGTGCCAGTAGTAAGAACCGAGCGGGGACAGGGTATCAGCCCCAGCATTTT.

The chain carries TRBV28 and TRBJ1-2, with 8 bases fitting TRBD1. Germline CDR1 MDHEN, CDR2 SYDVKM. The CDR3 totals 19 residues. The V and J ends lost 10 bases and 0 bases, in that order; junction bases with no gene match: 22. The CDR3 DNA reads TGTGCCACCAACTCCATCTCCGGGTCAGGGGGCGCAGCTAACTATGGCTACACCTTC. Its protein product is CATNSISGSGGAANYGYTF.

This clone was seen a single time. This rearrangement joins TRBV7-2 to TRBJ2-2; TRBD1 agrees at 9 bases. With V trimmed by 5 bases and J by 5 bases, 6 bases remained unmatched. Germline CDR1 reads SGHTA; CDR2 reads FQGNSA. There are 15 residues in the CDR3. In nucleotides, the CDR3 is TGTGCCAGCAGCCCGGGGACAGGGATTACCGGGGAGCTGTTTTTT. As protein: CASSPGTGITGELFF.

The rearrangement joins TRBV3-1 (or the pseudogene TRBV3-2) to TRBJ2-7, with D tentatively TRBD2 (6 bases). Germline V gives CDR1 LGHDT, CDR2 YNNKEL (reference sequence). V was pared by 1 base and J by 2 bases, with 15 bases between. CDR3 length equals 16 residues. DNA of the CDR3: TGTGCCAGCAGCCAAGGAAGAGGGAGGATTCCCTACGAGCAGTACTTC. Protein: CASSQGRGRIPYEQYF.

This rearrangement joins TRBV28 to TRBJ1-1, with 9 bases fitting TRBD1. Trimming took 5 bases from V and 8 from J; bases not matched to a gene: 18. The CDR3 has 17 amino acids. Per germline, CDR1 MDHEN and CDR2 SYDVKM. CDR3 DNA sequence: TGTGCCAGCAGTCCGTCTCACAGGGGGCGCACGATTGGGGAAGCTTTCTTT. Residues: CASSPSHRGRTIGEAFF.

The V call is TRBV7-9, the J call TRBJ1-3; D is perhaps TRBD1 (5 bases). The V gene lost 2 bases and the J gene lost 2 bases, with 16 bases spanning the gap. The CDR3 sequence is 17 residues long. Germline assignment: CDR1 SEHNR and CDR2 FQNEAQ (reference sequence). The CDR3 here is CASSLLEGPGAGNTIYF. The CDR3 bases are TGTGCCAGCAGCTTATTGGAGGGGCCAGGTGCTGGAAACACCATATATTTT.

The rearrangement links TRBV24-1 to TRBJ2-2; TRBD2 matches at 7 bases. The V gene end was trimmed by 1 base and the J gene end by 3 bases; junction bases not matched to a gene: 4. Germline CDR1 and CDR2: KGHDR and SFDVKD. There are 16 residues in the CDR3. CDR3 nucleotide sequence: TGTGCCACCAGTGATTTAACTAGCGATTACACCGGGGAGCTGTTTTTT. Its translation: CATSDLTSDYTGELFF.

The chain combines TRBV18 with TRBJ2-1, with 11 bases fitting TRBD2. V was pared by 0 bases and J by 15 bases, with 13 bases of the junction left unmatched. This CDR3 has 16 residues. Germline V CDR1 and CDR2: KGHSH, LQKENI. The CDR3 region is CASSPPTLAGGGGTFF. CDR3 DNA sequence: TGTGCCAGCTCACCACCGACTTTAGCGGGAGGGGGTGGAACGTTCTTC.

J is TRBJ1-2 and V is TRBV4-1; the D is unclear. This CDR3 region has 15 residues. Deletions cut 1 base from V and 1 base from J, with 10 bases between. Germline V lookup: CDR1 MGHRA, CDR2 YSYEKL. CDR3: CASSQVREINYGYTF. DNA for the CDR3: TGCGCCAGCAGCCAAGTGCGGGAGATTAACTATGGCTACACCTTC.

The chain is built from TRBV15 and TRBJ1-5; perhaps TRBD1 as D (5 bases). The germline CDR1 and CDR2 sequences are LNHNV and YYDKDF (reference sequence). CDR3 length: 15 amino acids. V dropped 0 bases and J dropped 1 base, with 7 bases sitting between them. This CDR3 is CATSRDGGSNQPQHF. In DNA form, the CDR3 reads TGTGCCACCAGCAGAGATGGGGGAAGCAATCAGCCCCAGCATTTT.

The J gene is TRBJ2-5, the V gene TRBV27, with D unresolved. CDR3 length equals 14 residues. Germline values: CDR1 MNHEY, CDR2 SMNVEV (reference sequence). The ends were cut back, 2 bases at V and 4 bases at J, with 11 bases in the middle. CDR3 loop: CASSLAPLRETQYF. CDR3 sequence (DNA): TGTGCCAGCAGTTTAGCCCCCTTGAGAGAGACCCAGTACTTC.

The chain uses TRBV7-2 and TRBJ1-1; no clear D gene. The CDR3 has 14 residues. Germline V gene data show CDR1 as SGHTA and CDR2 as FQGNSA. V was shortened by 5 bases and J by 3 bases, with 13 bases between the two germline ends. CDR3 in DNA: TGTGCCAGCAGCGACTGGGTTGGGGACACTGAAGCTTTCTTT. Translation gives CASSDWVGDTEAFF.

The V and J genes are TRBV3-1 (or the pseudogene TRBV3-2) and TRBJ2-3; D gene unclear. Trimming pared 2 bases from V and 4 bases from J, leaving 4 bases between. CDR1 is LGHDT and CDR2 is YNNKEL in the germline V gene (reference sequence). This CDR3 is built from 12 residues. CDR3 sequence reads: CASSQLADTQYF. The CDR3 bases are TGTGCCAGCAGCCAACTAGCAGATACGCAGTATTTT.

In its sample, this clone was seen once. The V call is TRBV3-1 (or the pseudogene TRBV3-2), the J call TRBJ2-7; 12 bases match TRBD2. The CDR3 totals 15 residues. V trimming: 4 bases; J trimming: 4 bases; junction bases outside the gene matches: 5. Germline values: CDR1 LGHDT, CDR2 YNNKEL (reference sequence). The CDR3 DNA is TGTGCCAGCAGCCGAGGGACTAGCGGGTCATACGAGCAGTACTTC. Its translation is CASSRGTSGSYEQYF.

The chain is built from TRBV7-2 and TRBJ2-1; D ambiguous. The CDR3 loop spans 11 amino acids. CDR1 SGHTA and CDR2 FQGNSA come from the germline V gene. Deletions cut 6 bases from V and 6 bases from J, with 6 bases between. CDR3 sequence reads: CASSLSNEQFF. In nucleotides, the CDR3 is TGTGCCAGCAGTCTCAGCAATGAGCAGTTCTTC.

The genes are TRBV28 and TRBJ2-7, with D perhaps TRBD2 (5 bases). The V end was cut by 2 bases, the J end by 6 bases, with 20 bases between. The CDR3 loop spans 16 amino acids. Germline assignment: CDR1 MDHEN and CDR2 SYDVKM. The CDR3 region is CASSLIGGRGESEQYF. In DNA form, the CDR3 reads TGTGCCAGCAGTTTAATAGGTGGCCGGGGAGAGTCCGAGCAGTACTTC.

The rearrangement uses TRBV29-1 and TRBJ2-7; 7 nucleotides match TRBD1. CDR3 length: 14 amino acids. The V and J ends lost 7 bases and 4 bases, in that order; junction bases with no gene match: 13. The germline CDR1 and CDR2 sequences are SQVTM and ANQGSEA. Here the CDR3 DNA reads TGCAGCGCCGGAAAACGACAGGGTTCGTACGAGCAGTACTTC. Encoded protein: CSAGKRQGSYEQYF.

This clone was counted once. The rearrangement joins TRBV7-9 to TRBJ2-7, with TRBD1 matching over 8 bases. V lost 5 bases and J lost 0; bases outside the gene matches: 15. The CDR3 has 18 residues. Germline V gene data show CDR1 as SEHNR and CDR2 as FQNEAQ (reference sequence). CDR3 coding DNA: TGTGCCAGCAGCGCCAAGCCGGGACAGGTTTTTAGCTCCTACGAGCAGTACTTC. Its translation: CASSAKPGQVFSSYEQYF.

This clone was found a few times. An end of the junction does not agree with germline; a read error may underlie this. The chain has TRBV7-2 and TRBJ2-7; 11 positions match TRBD1. Germline V CDR1 and CDR2: SGHTA, FQGNSA. The CDR3 is 14 residues long. The CDR3: CASSLVWTGGEGRF. CDR3 nucleotides: TGTGCCAGCAGCTTAGTATGGACAGGGGGCGAAGGGCGGTTC.

The gene calls are TRBV28 and TRBJ2-7; D is ambiguous. In germline, CDR1 is MDHEN, CDR2 SYDVKM. The ends were cut back, 2 bases at V and 2 bases at J, with 7 bases in the middle. The length of the CDR3 is 13 residues. The CDR3 reads CASSLGAPYEQYF. The CDR3 nucleotides read TGTGCCAGCAGTTTAGGAGCCCCCTACGAGCAGTACTTC. The full variable domain, completed using reference TRBV28 and TRBJ2-7, is DVKVTQSSRYLVKRTGEKVFLECVQDMDHENMFWYRQDPGLGLRLIYFSYDVKMKEKGDIPEGYSVSREKKERFSLILESASTNQTSMYLCASSLGAPYEQYFGPGTRLTVT.

The chain uses TRBV9 and TRBJ2-5; D uncertain. Germline V gene lookup returns CDR1 SGDLS and CDR2 YYNGEE. CDR3 size: 16 residues. Trimming removed 0 bases at V and 2 bases at J, with 14 bases between. The CDR3 protein is CASSVAPTAQQETQYF. CDR3 sequence (DNA): TGTGCCAGCAGCGTAGCACCTACGGCACAGCAAGAGACCCAGTACTTC.

The CDR3 DNA is TGTGCCAGCAGCGCCGGGGACGGTGGACTAGCGGGGGATCAGTTCTTC. This codes for CASSAGDGGLAGDQFF. This chain joins TRBV9 and TRBJ2-1; 13 bases are a match to TRBD2. The CDR3 is 16 amino acids. The ends lost 3 bases at V and 13 bases at J; junction bases unmatched: 13. In germline, CDR1 is SGDLS, CDR2 YYNGEE.

This sequence joins TRBV28 and TRBJ2-7; D is undetermined. This CDR3 has 14 residues. Germline loops: CDR1 MDHEN, CDR2 SYDVKM. Trimming cost V 2 bases and J 2 bases, with 10 bases left between them. The CDR3, as DNA: TGTGCCAGCAGTTTAGGGGTAGTGGCCTACGAGCAGTACTTC. Translated, it gives CASSLGVVAYEQYF.

The V call is TRBV7-3, the J call TRBJ2-6; D is unclear. Trimming removed 6 bases at V and 1 base at J, with 16 bases between. Germline CDR1 is SGHTA and CDR2 is FQGTGA. The CDR3 runs to 17 residues. The CDR3 is CASSPSGTVSGANVLTF. CDR3 DNA sequence: TGTGCCAGCAGTCCTTCCGGAACGGTGTCTGGGGCCAACGTCCTGACTTTC.

This sequence joins TRBV30 and TRBJ2-7; 9 bases match TRBD1. The CDR3 loop spans 15 amino acids. Unmatched junction bases numbered 7, after V lost 0 bases and J lost 4 bases. Germline loops: CDR1 GTSNPN, CDR2 SVGIG (reference sequence). For the CDR3, the DNA is TGTGCCTGGAGTGTCCCCGGGACAGGGACATACGAGCAGTACTTC. Translated, it gives CAWSVPGTGTYEQYF.

This sequence joins TRBV14 and TRBJ2-7; TRBD1 or TRBD2 may be the D gene (6 bases each). Trimming pared 8 bases from V and 4 bases from J, leaving 21 bases between. The CDR3 contains 15 residues. Germline V gene data show CDR1 as SGHDN and CDR2 as FVKESK. The CDR3 loop reads CASSGRGQNFYEQYF. DNA for the CDR3: TGTGCCAGCTCAGGACGGGGGCAGAATTTTTACGAGCAGTACTTC. The whole variable domain, remainder taken from reference TRBV14 and TRBJ2-7, is EAGVTQFPSHSVIEKGQTVTLRCDPISGHDNLYWYRRVMGKEIKFLLHFVKESKQDESGMPNNRFLAERTGGTYSTLKVQPAELEDSGVYFCASSGRGQNFYEQYFGPGTRLTVT.